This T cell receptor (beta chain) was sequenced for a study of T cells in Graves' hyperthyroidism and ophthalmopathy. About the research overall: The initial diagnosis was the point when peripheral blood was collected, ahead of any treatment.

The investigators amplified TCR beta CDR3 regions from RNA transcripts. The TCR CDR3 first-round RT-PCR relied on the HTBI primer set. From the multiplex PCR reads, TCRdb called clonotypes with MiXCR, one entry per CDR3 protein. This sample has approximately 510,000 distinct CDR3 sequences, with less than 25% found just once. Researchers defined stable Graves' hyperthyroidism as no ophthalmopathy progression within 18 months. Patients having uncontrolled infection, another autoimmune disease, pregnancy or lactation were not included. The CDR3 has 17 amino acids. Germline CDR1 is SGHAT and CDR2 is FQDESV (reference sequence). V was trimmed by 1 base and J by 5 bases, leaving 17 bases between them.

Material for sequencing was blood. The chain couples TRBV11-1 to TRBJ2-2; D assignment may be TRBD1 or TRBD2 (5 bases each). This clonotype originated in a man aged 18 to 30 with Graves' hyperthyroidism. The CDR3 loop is CASSLDYRQGRTGELFF. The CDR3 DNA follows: TGTGCCAGCAGCTTAGATTATCGGCAGGGACGGACCGGGGAGCTGTTTTTT.